The 27 T cell receptor beta chains below all came from one sample that was sequenced in a study of T cells in Graves' hyperthyroidism and ophthalmopathy. There were TCR beta CDR3 regions amplified from RNA transcripts. Researchers ran a first-round RT-PCR on the TCR CDR3 using the HTBI primer set. MiXCR, run by TCRdb on the multiplex PCR reads, gives a single entry per CDR3 protein. The sample shows a few hundred thousand distinct CDR3 sequences, 16% of them seen only once. Sequenced material: blood. These receptors were collected from a woman aged 40 to 50 with Graves' ophthalmopathy.

There are many counts of this clonotype. This rearrangement joins TRBV30 to TRBJ1-5, with 9 bases aligning to TRBD1. Germline-derived CDR1 and CDR2 are GTSNPN and SVGIG (reference sequence). The CDR3 sequence is 15 residues long. Germline trimming cut 2 bases from V and 5 bases from J; bases unmatched to any gene: 7. CDR3 nucleotides: TGTGCCTGGAGTCCGGGACAGGGAGCACATCAGCCCCAGCATTTT. This codes for CAWSPGQGAHQPQHF.

This clonotype was counted between two and nine times. The chain couples TRBV18 to TRBJ2-6; D unclear. The CDR3 spans 15 residues. V shed 4 bases and J shed 0 bases, with 7 bases lying between them. Germline CDR1 KGHSH, CDR2 LQKENI. CDR3 region: CASSQKYSGANVLTF. In DNA form, the CDR3 reads TGTGCCAGCTCACAGAAGTACTCTGGGGCCAACGTCCTGACTTTC.

There are many counts of this clonotype. The rearrangement links TRBV2 to TRBJ2-7; a possible D gene is TRBD2 (6 bases). Germline values: CDR1 SNHLY, CDR2 FYNNEI. CDR3 length: 13 amino acids. Trimming shortened V by 3 bases and J by 7 bases, and 13 bases separated the two germline ends. CDR3: CASSEEGMREQYF. Here the CDR3 DNA reads TGTGCCAGCAGTGAGGAGGGAATGCGGGAGCAGTACTTC.

V gene TRBV20-1 combines with J gene TRBJ1-2; unclear D gene. CDR3 length equals 13 residues. Between the trimmed V and J ends, which lost 3 bases and 5 bases, there was a span of 13 bases. Looked up from germline, CDR1 is DFQATT and CDR2 is SNEGSKA (reference sequence). This CDR3 is CSASPLSGYGYTF. CDR3 nucleotide sequence: TGCAGTGCTAGCCCCCTCAGCGGTTATGGCTACACCTTC.

This clonotype was observed many times. The chain employs TRBV3-1 and TRBJ2-7, with 12 bases lining up with TRBD2. The trim removed 2 bases at V and 1 base at J, leaving 3 bases unmatched. From germline, CDR1 is LGHDT and CDR2 YNNKEL (reference sequence). The CDR3 sequence is 16 residues long. The CDR3 nucleotides read TGTGCCAGCAGCCAAACTAGCGGGAGGATTTCCTACGAGCAGTACTTC. It is translated as CASSQTSGRISYEQYF.

V usage is TRBV5-1 and J usage is TRBJ2-5; 7 bases are a match to TRBD1. The CDR3 covers 14 residues. Looked up from germline, CDR1 is SGHRS and CDR2 is YFSETQ. V trimming: 4 bases; J trimming: 1 base; junction bases outside the gene matches: 4. CDR3 residues: CASSIQGIQETQYF. The CDR3 bases are TGCGCCAGCAGCATACAGGGGATCCAAGAGACCCAGTACTTC.

There are many counts of this clonotype. The V and J genes are TRBV5-1 and TRBJ2-7; D is ambiguous. Trimming stripped 2 bases from V and 0 bases from J, with 12 bases between. This CDR3 contains 15 residues. Germline-derived CDR1 and CDR2 are SGHRS and YFSETQ. The CDR3 here is CASSFSRSSSYEQYF. The DNA for the CDR3 is TGCGCCAGCAGCTTTTCCCGATCAAGCTCCTACGAGCAGTACTTC.

The chain uses TRBV5-1 and TRBJ2-2; D might be TRBD1 (7 bases). Trimming took off 3 bases at V and 7 bases at J, with 13 bases between the two ends. The CDR3 consists of 14 residues. Per the germline V gene, CDR1 is SGHRS and CDR2 is YFSETQ. This CDR3 is CASSSGQEGGELFF. CDR3 DNA sequence: TGCGCCAGCAGCTCTGGACAGGAGGGCGGGGAGCTGTTTTTT.

The V and J genes are TRBV20-1 and TRBJ2-2; 14 positions agree with TRBD2. V shed 5 bases, J shed 3 bases, and the junction held 2 bases outside the gene matches. CDR1 DFQATT and CDR2 SNEGSKA come from the germline V gene (reference sequence). This CDR3 is 15 amino acids long. The DNA for the CDR3 is TGCAGTGCTCGGACTAGCGGGGGGTACACCGGGGAGCTGTTTTTT. This sequence encodes CSARTSGGYTGELFF.

There are a few counts of this clonotype. This chain links TRBV20-1 with TRBJ2-5, with D possibly TRBD1 on 6 matching bases. CDR3 length: 12 amino acids. Germline CDR1 and CDR2: DFQATT and SNEGSKA (reference sequence). V gave up 7 bases and J gave up 3 bases, with 12 bases separating them. CDR3 DNA sequence: TGCAGTGTAGGGGCAGGGGAAGAGACCCAGTACTTC. Translation: CSVGAGEETQYF.

At least ten counts were recorded for this clonotype. J is TRBJ1-1 and V is TRBV19; 10 bases are a match to TRBD1. CDR1 and CDR2 (germline): LNHDA, SQIVND (reference sequence). This CDR3 has 14 residues. With V trimmed by 3 bases and J by 10 bases, 8 bases remained unmatched. CDR3 amino acids: CASSIDRGPVGAFF. CDR3 bases: TGTGCCAGTAGTATCGACAGGGGGCCAGTAGGAGCTTTCTTT. The complete variable domain, with remaining parts taken from reference TRBV19 and TRBJ1-1, reads DGGITQSPKYLFRKEGQNVTLSCEQNLNHDAMYWYRQDPGQGLRLIYYSQIVNDFQKGDIAEGYSVSREKKESFPLTVTSAQKNPTAFYLCASSIDRGPVGAFFGQGTRLTVV.

There are many counts of this clonotype. The chain joins TRBV3-1 to TRBJ1-6; 8 bases are shared with TRBD1. The trim removed 5 bases at V and 8 bases at J, leaving 5 bases unmatched. The CDR3 contains 14 residues. CDR1 and CDR2 from the germline V gene are LGHDT and YNNKEL (reference sequence). CDR3 sequence reads: CASSTGQGDSPLHF. For the CDR3, the DNA is TGTGCCAGCAGCACAGGACAGGGAGATTCACCCCTCCACTTT.

This clonotype was seen many times. This chain links TRBV7-9 with TRBJ2-7; D is perhaps TRBD2 (6 bases). This CDR3 is 13 amino acids long. With 7 bases removed from V and 2 bases from J, the gap between germline ends came to 12 bases. CDR1 is SEHNR, CDR2 FQNEAQ, per germline (reference sequence). The CDR3, as DNA: TGTGCCAGCACGCGGGGAATGGCCTACGAGCAGTACTTC. Translated, it gives CASTRGMAYEQYF.

This clonotype was seen more than once but under ten times. The rearrangement uses TRBV5-6 and TRBJ1-2, with 10 positions matching TRBD1. V was pared by 1 base and J by 8 bases, with 5 bases of the junction left unmatched. CDR3 length: 14 amino acids. Germline loops: CDR1 SGHDT, CDR2 YYEEEE. Here the CDR3 reads CASSLKGTGAGYTF. CDR3 DNA sequence: TGTGCCAGCAGCTTGAAGGGGACAGGGGCCGGCTACACCTTC.

Many counts were recorded for this clonotype. The CDR3 DNA sequence: TGTGCCAGCAGCCACGCGGGACAGAAGAACACTGAAGCTTTCTTT. Its translation: CASSHAGQKNTEAFF. The J gene is TRBJ1-1, the V gene TRBV3-1, with 7 bases fitting TRBD1. The length of the CDR3 is 15 residues. Germline V CDR1 and CDR2: LGHDT, YNNKEL (reference sequence). V shed 3 bases and J 1 base; nucleotides not matched to a gene: 5.

CDR3 DNA: TGTGCCAGCAGCTGGGGCCGGATGGGGGCACTGGCCCAAGGAGGCTATGGCTACACCTTC. It is translated as CASSWGRMGALAQGGYGYTF. This chain uses TRBV5-5 with TRBJ1-2, with D maybe TRBD1 (6 bases). The CDR3 runs to 20 residues. Between the trimmed V and J ends, which lost 3 bases and 4 bases, there was a span of 31 bases. Germline CDR1 SGHKS, CDR2 YYEKEE (reference sequence).

The chain carries TRBV5-5 and TRBJ2-2; possible D gene TRBD2, 5 bases. Trimming cost V 2 bases and J 0 bases, with 11 bases left between them. This CDR3 has 16 amino acids. Germline V lookup: CDR1 SGHKS, CDR2 YYEKEE (reference sequence). CDR3 residues: CASSFPEGPNTGELFF. Written as DNA, the CDR3 is TGTGCCAGCAGCTTCCCCGAGGGTCCGAACACCGGGGAGCTGTTTTTT.

The rearrangement links TRBV20-1 to TRBJ2-1; a weak D match, TRBD1 (6 bases). Germline assignment: CDR1 DFQATT and CDR2 SNEGSKA (reference sequence). The CDR3 loop spans 15 amino acids. V shed 0 bases and J shed 0 bases, with 9 bases lying between them. The CDR3 DNA reads TGCAGTGCTAGAGACAACAGGGCCTCCTACAATGAGCAGTTCTTC. Translated: CSARDNRASYNEQFF.

The chain carries TRBV12-3 or TRBV12-4 and TRBJ2-1, with 7 bases lining up with TRBD2. The CDR3 runs to 14 residues. Germline trimming cut 4 bases from V and 10 bases from J; bases unmatched to any gene: 10. The CDR3 is CASSYLAERGEQFF. CDR3 sequence (DNA): TGTGCCAGCAGTTATCTAGCGGAGAGAGGAGAGCAGTTCTTC.

V is TRBV27 and J is TRBJ1-6; TRBD1 aligns across 8 bases. From germline, CDR1 is MNHEY and CDR2 SMNVEV (reference sequence). The CDR3 extends over 18 amino acids. With V trimmed by 8 bases and J by 4 bases, 16 bases remained unmatched. CDR3 coding DNA: TGTGCCAGCGGCAGTCTCAGGGGGCCGGATGTTTATAATTCACCCCTCCACTTT. This sequence encodes CASGSLRGPDVYNSPLHF.

A word on this clonotype: A read error is possible here, since a much larger clone lies one base away. This chain connects TRBV2 to TRBJ2-2, with 7 bases fitting TRBD1. Germline loops: CDR1 SNHLY, CDR2 FYNNEI. The CDR3 totals 13 residues. V shed 7 bases, J shed 5 bases, and the junction held 4 bases outside the gene matches. DNA for the CDR3: TGTGCCAGCAAGGGACAGCTAACCGGGGAGCTGTTTTTT. Its translation is CASKGQLTGELFF.

This clonotype was counted at least ten times. The V and J genes are TRBV6-1 and TRBJ2-7; D might be TRBD1 (6 bases). Trimming pared 3 bases from V and 4 bases from J, leaving 16 bases between. From germline, CDR1 is MNHNS and CDR2 SASEGT. CDR3 length equals 15 residues. The CDR3 bases are TGTGCCAGCAGTGACCCGGGACAAGCTCGATACGAGCAGTACTTC. This translates into CASSDPGQARYEQYF.

This clonotype was counted ten times or more. The chain employs TRBV30 and TRBJ2-1, with D maybe TRBD1 (5 bases). The germline CDR1 and CDR2 sequences are GTSNPN and SVGIG (reference sequence). This CDR3 spans 11 amino acids. The CDR3 spells CARTIYNEQFF. The CDR3 DNA is TGTGCTAGGACAATCTACAATGAGCAGTTCTTC.

The chain joins TRBV5-6 to TRBJ2-3; D gene uncertain. The V gene lost 3 bases and the J gene lost 6 bases, with 14 bases spanning the gap. Germline lookup yields CDR1 SGHDT and CDR2 YYEEEE. The CDR3 length is 14 residues. CDR3 residues: CASSSPSGWDTQYF. The CDR3 coding sequence is TGTGCCAGCAGCTCACCATCGGGCTGGGATACGCAGTATTTT.

This clonotype showed up many times. The chain employs TRBV6-2 or TRBV6-3 and TRBJ1-5; 8 nucleotides line up with TRBD1. The CDR3 extends over 20 amino acids. Losses at the gene ends were 2 bases for V and 1 base for J; bases not matched to a gene: 16. CDR1 is MNHEY and CDR2 is SVGEGT in the germline V gene. CDR3 DNA sequence: TGTGCCAGCAGTTACGGACTCAGGGGGCAATTAAGCAACAGCAATCAGCCCCAGCATTTT. Its protein product is CASSYGLRGQLSNSNQPQHF.

This clonotype was detected ten times or more. The chain couples TRBV28 to TRBJ2-1, with D tentatively TRBD2 (6 bases). Per germline, CDR1 MDHEN and CDR2 SYDVKM. The CDR3 length is 13 residues. Trimming took 3 bases from V and 4 from J, leaving 7 bases between them. CDR3 sequence (DNA): TGTGCCAGCAGTTTTCGGGGGTACAATGAGCAGTTCTTC. It translates to CASSFRGYNEQFF.

This clonotype was picked up many times. The chain uses TRBV12-3 or TRBV12-4 and TRBJ2-1, with D hard to call. This CDR3 is built from 10 residues. V was clipped by 10 bases and J by 7 bases, with 8 bases between them. The CDR3 region is CANKKNEQFF. CDR3 coding DNA: TGTGCCAATAAAAAGAATGAGCAGTTCTTC.